These 30 T cell receptor beta chains were all obtained from the same sample, sequenced in a study of control samples from healthy donors and cancer patients. This table comes from immunoSEQ multiplex PCR, and its TCRdb copy is limited to in-frame clones, with some not included. Among about 81,000 clones listed, about 93% were seen once. Sequencing was performed on blood. The source of these receptors is a woman in her late teens or twenties in good health.

The genes are TRBV27 and TRBJ2-7; D ambiguous. The CDR3 consists of 15 residues. V lost 5 bases to trimming and J lost 5 bases, with 19 bases between them. The germline V gene has CDR1 MNHEY and CDR2 SMNVEV (reference sequence). The CDR3 DNA reads as TGTGCCAGCAGTGACTGGGCCAATCTTAGGGACGAGCAGTACTTC. Translating it yields CASSDWANLRDEQYF.

The chain recombines TRBV4-2 with TRBJ1-2; D may be TRBD1 (6 bases). CDR1 and CDR2 from the germline V gene are LGHNA and YNFKEQ. This CDR3 region has 13 residues. With 2 bases removed from V and 2 bases from J, the gap between germline ends came to 6 bases. The CDR3 protein is CASSQQGNYGYTF. The CDR3 DNA reads as TGTGCCAGCAGCCAACAGGGGAACTATGGCTACACCTTC.

This chain links TRBV19 with TRBJ2-2, with 8 bases aligning to TRBD1. Per germline, CDR1 LNHDA and CDR2 SQIVND (reference sequence). The CDR3 extends over 15 amino acids. After removal of 9 bases from V and 4 bases from J, the junction contained 10 bases not matched to a gene. Here the CDR3 DNA reads TGTGCCAGCAAGCCTCAGGGGGCTGCCACCGGGGAGCTGTTTTTT. Amino acids: CASKPQGAATGELFF.

This chain connects TRBV28 to TRBJ1-5; perhaps TRBD1 as D (6 bases). V lost 7 bases, J lost 6 bases, and 16 bases lay in between. This CDR3 has 14 amino acids. The germline gives CDR1 MDHEN, CDR2 SYDVKM. The CDR3 DNA is TGTGCCAGCACCCTTGACAGGTTATTTCAGCCCCAGCATTTT. It encodes CASTLDRLFQPQHF.

This clone was picked up one time. The chain recombines TRBV12-3 or TRBV12-4 with TRBJ1-1; D gene unclear. This CDR3 region has 11 residues. Trimming shortened V by 3 bases and J by 7 bases, and 6 bases separated the two germline ends. CDR3 sequence reads: CASSFGFEAFF. CDR3 DNA sequence: TGTGCCAGCAGTTTTGGCTTTGAAGCTTTCTTT.

The chain links TRBV6-5 to TRBJ2-1, with 12 positions matching TRBD2. CDR3 length: 15 residues. The germline V gene encodes CDR1 MNHEY and CDR2 SVGAGI. With 3 bases clipped from V and 9 bases from J, the junction kept 6 bases outside the gene matches. This chain's CDR3 is CASSYSSGRALEQFF. The CDR3 nucleotides are TGTGCCAGCAGTTATTCTAGCGGGAGGGCCCTTGAGCAGTTCTTC.

CDR3 region: CASSYESGHIQYF. Here the CDR3 DNA reads TGTGCCAGCAGCTATGAGAGCGGGCACATTCAGTACTTC. The V and J genes are TRBV7-9 and TRBJ2-4, with a possible D match to TRBD2 (6 bases). Deletions cut 4 bases from V and 8 bases from J, with 12 bases between. Per germline, CDR1 SEHNR and CDR2 FQNEAQ (reference sequence). This CDR3 contains 13 residues. Based on the CDR3 plus reference TRBV7-9 and TRBJ2-4, the full variable domain is DTGVSQNPRHKITKRGQNVTFRCDPISEHNRLYWYRQTLGQGPEFLTYFQNEAQLEKSRLLSDRFSAERPKGSFSTLEIQRTEQGDSAMYLCASSYESGHIQYFGAGTRLSVL.

The rearrangement joins TRBV4-3 to TRBJ2-1; TRBD1 matches at 7 bases. Per germline, CDR1 LGHNA and CDR2 YSLEER. The CDR3 has 14 amino acids. The trim removed 2 bases at V and 9 bases at J, leaving 7 bases unmatched. CDR3 in DNA: TGCGCCAGCAGCCAACGCCAACAGGGGATTGAGCAGTTCTTC. It translates to CASSQRQQGIEQFF.

This clone was counted only a few times. CDR3 in amino acids: CASSFGGSGSYEQYF. CDR3 nucleotide sequence: TGTGCCAGCAGTTTTGGGGGGAGCGGCTCCTACGAGCAGTACTTC. The chain employs TRBV28 and TRBJ2-7, with TRBD2 as a possible D gene (6 bases). Trimming took 3 bases from V and 0 from J, leaving 12 bases between them. This CDR3 has 15 residues. CDR1 is MDHEN and CDR2 is SYDVKM in the germline V gene.

This clone was seen a single time. The V call is TRBV28, the J call TRBJ1-1; weak D call: TRBD1 (5 bases). With 5 bases removed from V and 3 bases from J, the gap between germline ends came to 13 bases. The CDR3 contains 14 residues. Germline V gives CDR1 MDHEN, CDR2 SYDVKM. The CDR3 nucleotides are TGTGCCAGCAGTGCCCAGGGAGGTGACACTGAAGCTTTCTTT. Translating it yields CASSAQGGDTEAFF.

The chain recombines TRBV16 with TRBJ2-7; unclear D gene. The germline CDR1 and CDR2 sequences are KGHSY and FQNENV. The V end lost 1 base, the J end lost 0 bases, and 7 bases lay between the germline ends. The CDR3 is made up of 14 amino acids. CDR3 sequence (DNA): TGTGCCAGCAGCCAATTCATGGGCTCCTACGAGCAGTACTTC. Its translation is CASSQFMGSYEQYF.

The V and J genes are TRBV7-8 and TRBJ1-1; 7 bases align to TRBD1. Per germline, CDR1 SGHVS and CDR2 FQNEAQ. V shed 5 bases, J shed 2 bases, and the junction held 2 bases outside the gene matches. The CDR3 length is 13 residues. CDR3 nucleotides: TGTGCCAGCAGCACAGGGGCAAACACTGAAGCTTTCTTT. Residues: CASSTGANTEAFF.

CDR3 DNA sequence: TGTGCCAGCAGTTTAGGGGCAGGGAAATACACTGAAGCTTTCTTT. This sequence encodes CASSLGAGKYTEAFF. The chain links TRBV27 to TRBJ1-1, with a tentative D call TRBD1 (5 bases). The CDR3 consists of 15 residues. Trimming took off 2 bases at V and 3 bases at J, with 13 bases between the two ends. Germline V gene data show CDR1 as MNHEY and CDR2 as SMNVEV (reference sequence).

The V gene is TRBV28, the J gene TRBJ1-2; no reliable D call. Trimming removed 3 bases at V and 1 base at J, with 6 bases between. Germline assignment: CDR1 MDHEN and CDR2 SYDVKM. There are 13 residues in the CDR3. The DNA of the CDR3 is TGTGCCAGCAGTTTTCGCCTTAACTATGGCTACACCTTC. It yields the protein CASSFRLNYGYTF.

The chain recombines TRBV5-6 with TRBJ1-2, with 7 bases fitting TRBD1. The CDR3 covers 13 residues. Germline trimming cut 4 bases from V and 2 bases from J; bases unmatched to any gene: 2. Germline values: CDR1 SGHDT, CDR2 YYEEEE. In nucleotides, the CDR3 is TGTGCCAGCAGCCGACAGGGAAACTATGGCTACACCTTC. It specifies CASSRQGNYGYTF. The full variable domain, its missing parts supplied by reference TRBV5-6 and TRBJ1-2, is DAGVTQSPTHLIKTRGQQVTLRCSPKSGHDTVSWYQQALGQGPQFIFQYYEEEERQRGNFPDRFSGHQFPNYSSELNVNALLLGDSALYLCASSRQGNYGYTFGSGTRLTVV.

The chain uses TRBV6-5 and TRBJ2-2, with 11 bases matching TRBD1. V was pared by 6 bases and J by 5 bases, with 5 bases of the junction left unmatched. CDR1 is MNHEY and CDR2 is SVGAGI in the germline V gene. The CDR3 has 15 residues. The CDR3 DNA follows: TGTGCCAGCAGCCCCGGGACAGGGGGGACCGGGGAGCTGTTTTTT. Translated, it gives CASSPGTGGTGELFF.

The chain joins TRBV7-3 to TRBJ2-7, with D tentatively TRBD2 (6 bases). The V end lost 5 bases, the J end lost 3 bases, and 14 bases lay between the germline ends. The germline CDR1 and CDR2 sequences are SGHTA and FQGTGA. CDR3 length equals 14 residues. CDR3 bases: TGTGCCAGCAGCCAAGGGGACTGGAACTACGAGCAGTACTTC. It is translated as CASSQGDWNYEQYF.

This clone was counted once. The chain uses TRBV5-1 and TRBJ2-3; D is unresolved. The germline CDR1 and CDR2 sequences are SGHRS and YFSETQ. The CDR3 extends over 16 amino acids. The V and J ends lost 1 base and 6 bases respectively, with 18 bases between them. This CDR3 is CASSLPTGSAGDTQYF. CDR3 sequence (DNA): TGCGCCAGCAGCTTGCCGACTGGCTCGGCTGGGGATACGCAGTATTTT. The full variable domain, with the rest looked up from reference TRBV5-1 and TRBJ2-3, is KAGVTQTPRYLIKTRGQQVTLSCSPISGHRSVSWYQQTPGQGLQFLFEYFSETQRNKGNFPGRFSGRQFSNSRSEMNVSTLELGDSALYLCASSLPTGSAGDTQYFGPGTRLTVL.

J is TRBJ2-1 and V is TRBV7-9, with 7 bases fitting TRBD2. The V gene's germline CDR1 is SEHNR and CDR2 FQNEAQ (reference sequence). V shed 5 bases, J shed 8 bases, and the junction held 12 bases outside the gene matches. This CDR3 has 15 amino acids. The DNA for the CDR3 is TGTGCCAGCAGCAACGGACTAGTCTTGGGAGATGAGCAGTTCTTC. Translation gives CASSNGLVLGDEQFF.

The chain recombines TRBV28 with TRBJ1-2; 7 positions agree with TRBD1. The germline CDR1 and CDR2 sequences are MDHEN and SYDVKM. Germline trimming cut 7 bases from V and 5 bases from J; bases unmatched to any gene: 13. The CDR3 has 15 residues. This CDR3 is CASNYWGQKSYGYTF. The CDR3 nucleotides are TGTGCCAGCAACTACTGGGGACAGAAATCGTATGGCTACACCTTC.

The genes are TRBV27 and TRBJ1-3; D might be TRBD1 (5 bases). This CDR3 has 15 amino acids. Trimming removed 1 base at V and 1 base at J, with 8 bases between. Germline V lookup: CDR1 MNHEY, CDR2 SMNVEV (reference sequence). CDR3 nucleotides: TGTGCCAGCAGTTTATGGTCAGGGTCTGGAAACACCATATATTTT. Translated: CASSLWSGSGNTIYF.

This clone was seen just once. The rearrangement joins TRBV9 to TRBJ1-5; D remains unclear. Per the germline V gene, CDR1 is SGDLS and CDR2 is YYNGEE. The CDR3 is 14 residues long. Trimming removed 0 bases from V and 1 base from J, with 5 bases in between. As DNA, the CDR3 is TGTGCCAGCAGCGTAGGAGGAAGCAATCAGCCCCAGCATTTT. Its translation is CASSVGGSNQPQHF.

The chain couples TRBV2 to TRBJ1-2, with D tentatively TRBD1 (5 bases). V dropped 1 base and J dropped 4 bases, with 13 bases sitting between them. The CDR3 is 15 amino acids. Germline V gives CDR1 SNHLY, CDR2 FYNNEI. This chain's CDR3 is CASSEGWAGPYGYTF. The CDR3 nucleotides are TGTGCCAGCAGTGAAGGGTGGGCAGGGCCCTATGGCTACACCTTC.

This clone appeared a single time. The junction differs from germline at one of its ends, possibly a read error. The CDR3 DNA reads as TGTGCCAGCAGTTTCTGGAGCTTC. This encodes CASSFWSF. The chain recombines TRBV27 with TRBJ1-2; D ambiguous. The CDR3 has 8 amino acids. Germline-derived CDR1 and CDR2 are MNHEY and SMNVEV (reference sequence).

V gene TRBV7-9 combines with J gene TRBJ2-5; no reliable D call. The CDR3 sequence is 15 residues long. CDR1 is SEHNR, CDR2 FQNEAQ, per germline (reference sequence). V gave up 1 base and J gave up 2 bases, with 11 bases separating them. The CDR3 loop is CASSLDHGRQETQYF. CDR3 sequence (DNA): TGTGCCAGCAGCTTAGATCACGGTCGACAAGAGACCCAGTACTTC.

This clone has just one count. J is TRBJ1-4 and V is TRBV6-1; maybe TRBD1 (6 bases). Trimming left V 1 base short and J 8 bases short, with 17 bases between. CDR3 size: 16 residues. Germline V gene data show CDR1 as MNHNS and CDR2 as SASEGT. The CDR3 DNA is TGTGCCAGCAGTGAAGGGGAGGGCAGGGGAGCAGAAAAACTGTTTTTT. As protein: CASSEGEGRGAEKLFF.

The chain joins TRBV11-3 to TRBJ2-1, with a weak D call TRBD2 (5 bases). Trimming left V 5 bases short and J 0 bases short, with 8 bases between. In germline, CDR1 is SGHNT, CDR2 YENEEA. The CDR3 consists of 14 residues. CDR3 DNA sequence: TGTGCCAGCAGCCGGGAAAACTCCTACAATGAGCAGTTCTTC. Its translation is CASSRENSYNEQFF.

The chain carries TRBV6-2 or TRBV6-3 and TRBJ2-7, with 7 bases identical to TRBD2. The germline gives CDR1 MNHEY, CDR2 SVGEGT. With 2 bases clipped from V and 5 bases from J, the junction kept 9 bases outside the gene matches. The CDR3 is made up of 15 amino acids. The DNA of the CDR3 is TGTGCCAGCAGTTACAGTGGCGGGAGTTTCGACGAGCAGTACTTC. It encodes CASSYSGGSFDEQYF.

The chain employs TRBV28 and TRBJ2-7; D perhaps matches TRBD2 (6 bases). The CDR3 extends over 15 amino acids. From germline, CDR1 is MDHEN and CDR2 SYDVKM. The ends were cut back, 3 bases at V and 3 bases at J, with 15 bases in the middle. CDR3 amino acids: CASSFVGGPGYEQYF. CDR3 DNA sequence: TGTGCCAGCAGTTTCGTGGGGGGTCCAGGCTACGAGCAGTACTTC.

V is TRBV7-2 and J is TRBJ1-2, with TRBD1 as a possible D gene (6 bases). Germline-derived CDR1 and CDR2 are SGHTA and FQGNSA. The CDR3 consists of 14 residues. V was shortened by 3 bases and J by 3 bases, with 11 bases between the two germline ends. CDR3 bases: TGTGCCAGCAGCTTGGAGACAGGCCACTATGGCTACACCTTC. Its protein is CASSLETGHYGYTF.